The 26 T cell receptor beta chains in this list originate from one sample, sequenced in a study of T-cell memory formation after mild COVID-19. A single record per CDR3 protein comes from TCRdb applying MiXCR to the 5' RACE reads. The repertoire holds approximately 300,000 distinct CDR3 sequences, more than 15% seen once, with roughly 23% in the top ten. The sample taken for sequencing was PBMCs or a T cell subset sorted from them (not recorded which). The receptor source for this set is a young man who had mild COVID-19 (a few samples of this study predate the infection). Cell type and time point are not known.

This clonotype was found many times. The CDR3 sequence is CASSLGSASGTDTQYF. DNA of the CDR3: TGCGCCAGCAGCTTGGGAAGCGCATCGGGCACAGATACGCAGTATTTT. The chain uses TRBV5-1 and TRBJ2-3, with D unclear. Germline V gives CDR1 SGHRS, CDR2 YFSETQ. Trimming took off 0 bases at V and 1 base at J, with 12 bases between the two ends. The CDR3 has 16 amino acids.

A few counts support this clonotype. The chain combines TRBV5-4 with TRBJ1-1; 7 bases match TRBD1. The CDR3 runs 16 residues. The V segment lost 0 bases and the J segment 1 base; nucleotides outside the gene matches: 6. Germline V CDR1 and CDR2: SGHNT, YYREEE (reference sequence). In DNA form, the CDR3 reads TGTGCCAGCAGCTTGGGGGACAGAGCTGAGAACACTGAAGCTTTCTTT. Amino acid sequence: CASSLGDRAENTEAFF.

This clonotype was found a few times. V usage is TRBV7-7 and J usage is TRBJ1-4; D is undetermined. Germline CDR1 SSHAT, CDR2 FNYEAQ (reference sequence). V lost 5 bases and J 8 bases, leaving 12 bases between the germline ends. This CDR3 is built from 13 residues. In DNA, the CDR3 is TGTGCCAGCAGCCCCGCACAAGGAGAAAAACTGTTTTTT. Its translation: CASSPAQGEKLFF.

The sample holds many counts of this clonotype. The chain carries TRBV5-1 and TRBJ1-2; D is uncertain. Germline V gives CDR1 SGHRS, CDR2 YFSETQ. With 2 bases removed from V and 0 bases from J, the gap between germline ends came to 8 bases. The CDR3 is 14 amino acids. Here the CDR3 DNA reads TGCGCCAGCAGCTTATCTACGGCTAACTATGGCTACACCTTC. This sequence encodes CASSLSTANYGYTF.

The chain has TRBV20-1 and TRBJ2-2, with 8 bases fitting TRBD1. Germline values: CDR1 DFQATT, CDR2 SNEGSKA (reference sequence). The CDR3 loop spans 15 amino acids. The V segment lost 2 bases and the J segment 0 bases; nucleotides outside the gene matches: 2. The CDR3 is CSARSGQANTGELFF. DNA of the CDR3: TGCAGTGCTAGATCGGGACAGGCGAACACCGGGGAGCTGTTTTTT.

This chain links TRBV7-2 with TRBJ1-2; 7 bases are shared with TRBD1. Germline CDR1 SGHTA, CDR2 FQGNSA. The CDR3 length is 13 residues. J gave up 4 bases and V 2 bases, and 1 base lay outside the gene matches. The CDR3 nucleotides are TGTGCCAGCAGCTTAAGGGACAGCTATGGCTACACCTTC. Protein: CASSLRDSYGYTF.

This clonotype occurred a few times. The DNA for the CDR3 is TGTGCCAGCAGTTACTTCGCAGGGGGCATCCATAATTCACCCCTCCACTTT. Its protein product is CASSYFAGGIHNSPLHF. The rearrangement joins TRBV6-5 to TRBJ1-6; 8 bases line up with TRBD1. The length of the CDR3 is 17 residues. Trimming took 1 base from V and 5 from J; bases not matched to a gene: 7. Germline V lookup: CDR1 MNHEY, CDR2 SVGAGI.

V and J are TRBV7-2 and TRBJ2-5; no reliable D call. CDR1 is SGHTA, CDR2 FQGNSA, per germline. CDR3 length equals 13 residues. Deletions cut 3 bases from V and 5 bases from J, with 10 bases between. The CDR3: CASSFSIGETQYF. The DNA of the CDR3 is TGTGCCAGCAGCTTCTCGATCGGGGAGACCCAGTACTTC.

The chain employs TRBV4-3 and TRBJ2-7, with D possibly matching TRBD1 (5 bases). The CDR3 is 15 amino acids. Germline values: CDR1 LGHNA, CDR2 YSLEER. Trimming removed 4 bases at V and 2 bases at J, with 15 bases between. CDR3 in amino acids: CASSPYRRATYEQYF. The DNA of the CDR3 is TGCGCCAGCAGCCCGTACCGCAGGGCCACCTACGAGCAGTACTTC.

This chain joins TRBV18 and TRBJ2-7; TRBD1 aligns across 8 bases. CDR1 KGHSH and CDR2 LQKENI come from the germline V gene. V lost 5 bases to trimming and J lost 0 bases; unmatched junction nucleotides: 3. This CDR3 contains 14 residues. Here the CDR3 reads CASSRDRSSYEQYV. The CDR3 DNA follows: TGTGCCAGCTCAAGGGACAGGAGCTCCTACGAGCAGTACGTC.

The table lists this clonotype with a few counts. This chain joins TRBV11-3 and TRBJ2-1; unclear D gene. V lost 1 base and J 5 bases, leaving 9 bases between the germline ends. This CDR3 spans 14 amino acids. Germline values: CDR1 SGHNT, CDR2 YENEEA. The CDR3 protein is CASSLVGQNNEQFF. For the CDR3, the DNA is TGTGCCAGCAGCTTAGTAGGGCAGAACAATGAGCAGTTCTTC.

The rearrangement uses TRBV7-9 and TRBJ2-1; maybe TRBD2 (6 bases). Germline loops: CDR1 SEHNR, CDR2 FQNEAQ (reference sequence). The CDR3 has 15 amino acids. V lost 5 bases and J lost 4, with 15 bases in between. The CDR3 nucleotides read TGTGCCAGCAGCGCCGACGGGGGATCTTACAATGAGCAGTTCTTC. Its translation is CASSADGGSYNEQFF. The full variable domain, in which reference TRBV7-9 and TRBJ2-1 provide the parts outside the CDR3, is DTGVSQNPRHKITKRGQNVTFRCDPISEHNRLYWYRQTLGQGPEFLTYFQNEAQLEKSRLLSDRFSAERPKGSFSTLEIQRTEQGDSAMYLCASSADGGSYNEQFFGPGTRLTVL.

This clonotype was observed many times. The chain joins TRBV4-3 to TRBJ2-7; tentatively, D is TRBD2 (5 bases). Germline V gives CDR1 LGHNA, CDR2 YSLEER. Deletions cut 4 bases from V and 3 bases from J, with 13 bases between. There are 14 residues in the CDR3. Here the CDR3 reads CASSPQRGGYEQYF. In nucleotides, the CDR3 is TGCGCCAGCAGCCCCCAGCGAGGAGGCTACGAGCAGTACTTC.

V is TRBV12-3 or TRBV12-4 and J is TRBJ1-3, with a possible D match to TRBD1 (5 bases). This CDR3 region has 15 residues. The V end lost 6 bases, the J end lost 0 bases, and 12 bases lay between the germline ends. CDR3 region: CASSLWDFSGNTIYF. In DNA, the CDR3 is TGTGCCAGCAGCCTCTGGGACTTCTCTGGAAACACCATATATTTT.

This chain links TRBV3-1 with TRBJ2-3; D is ambiguous. This CDR3 has 12 residues. The V gene lost 5 bases and the J gene lost 3 bases, with 6 bases spanning the gap. Germline V gene data show CDR1 as LGHDT and CDR2 as YNNKEL (reference sequence). The CDR3 region is CASSLFTDTQYF. CDR3 sequence (DNA): TGTGCCAGCAGCTTATTTACAGATACGCAGTATTTT.

This clonotype was recorded a few times. The DNA for the CDR3 is TGTGCCACCAGCAGAGATCTGACTAGCGGCCTCCGGGAGACCCAGTACTTC. Its translation: CATSRDLTSGLRETQYF. The J gene is TRBJ2-5, the V gene TRBV15; 9 bases fit TRBD2. Trimming cost V 0 bases and J 5 bases; bases outside gene matches: 10. The CDR3 is made up of 17 amino acids. Germline V gene lookup returns CDR1 LNHNV and CDR2 YYDKDF (reference sequence).

V usage is TRBV3-1 and J usage is TRBJ2-2; D gene unclear. Germline V gene sequence: CDR1 LGHDT, CDR2 YNNKEL (reference sequence). The CDR3 has 14 amino acids. Trimming took off 1 base at V and 6 bases at J, with 9 bases between the two ends. In nucleotides, the CDR3 is TGTGCCAGCAGCCAAGCTAGAGCAGCCGGGGAGCTGTTTTTT. Encoded protein: CASSQARAAGELFF.

This clonotype was counted ten times or more. The chain couples TRBV6-5 to TRBJ2-5; D might be TRBD1 (5 bases). Trimming stripped 6 bases from V and 2 bases from J, with 10 bases between. The CDR3 consists of 13 residues. Germline CDR1 is MNHEY and CDR2 is SVGAGI. The chain's CDR3 is CASSPDRQETQYF. The CDR3 bases are TGTGCCAGCAGCCCCGACAGACAAGAGACCCAGTACTTC.

This chain uses TRBV29-1 with TRBJ2-1; perhaps TRBD1 as D (6 bases). The CDR3 extends over 11 amino acids. The germline V gene encodes CDR1 SQVTM and CDR2 ANQGSEA. V was pared by 7 bases and J by 8 bases, with 12 bases between. In DNA form, the CDR3 reads TGCAGCGCCACGACAGGTCATGAGCAGTTCTTC. Its translation is CSATTGHEQFF.

The chain employs TRBV6-2 or TRBV6-3 and TRBJ1-6, with D hard to call. The CDR3 loop spans 13 amino acids. Per the germline V gene, CDR1 is MNHEY and CDR2 is SVGEGT. The V end lost 2 bases, the J end lost 7 bases, and 6 bases lay between the germline ends. CDR3: CASSYDWNSPLHF. DNA of the CDR3: TGTGCCAGCAGTTACGATTGGAATTCACCCCTCCACTTT.

This sequence joins TRBV20-1 and TRBJ2-1; 10 bases line up with TRBD2. V trimming: 3 bases; J trimming: 10 bases; junction bases outside the gene matches: 6. This CDR3 contains 13 residues. CDR1 is DFQATT and CDR2 is SNEGSKA in the germline V gene (reference sequence). The CDR3 here is CSASSAGGNEQFF. In DNA form, the CDR3 reads TGCAGTGCTAGTTCAGCGGGGGGGAACGAGCAGTTCTTC.

This chain uses TRBV12-3 or TRBV12-4 with TRBJ2-5; D tentatively fits TRBD1 or TRBD2 (6 bases each). With 4 bases removed from V and 9 bases from J, the gap between germline ends came to 9 bases. The length of the CDR3 is 11 residues. The CDR3 is CASSSRGAQYF. The CDR3 DNA reads TGTGCCAGCAGTTCGAGGGGGGCCCAGTACTTC.

V usage is TRBV5-1 and J usage is TRBJ1-1, with D unresolved. This CDR3 comprises 11 residues. Deletions cut 2 bases from V and 6 bases from J, with 5 bases between. Germline CDR1 and CDR2: SGHRS and YFSETQ. The CDR3: CASSLDSEAFF. CDR3 DNA sequence: TGCGCCAGCAGCTTAGATTCTGAAGCTTTCTTT.

This rearrangement joins TRBV10-3 to TRBJ2-7, with unresolved D. CDR3 length: 15 residues. Between the trimmed V and J ends, which lost 6 bases and 0 bases, there was a span of 15 bases. The germline gives CDR1 ENHRY, CDR2 SYGVKD. The CDR3 coding sequence is TGTGCCATCAGGTCGGACGGAAGCAGCTCCTACGAGCAGTACGTC. Its translation: CAIRSDGSSSYEQYV.

The CDR3 spells CAWRPTGGGYTF. The CDR3 bases are TGTGCCTGGAGACCGACAGGGGGTGGCTACACCTTC. The rearrangement uses TRBV30 and TRBJ1-2; 9 bases are a match to TRBD1. Germline values: CDR1 GTSNPN, CDR2 SVGIG (reference sequence). V was pared by 3 bases and J by 7 bases, with 3 bases of the junction left unmatched. There are 12 residues in the CDR3.

There are many counts of this clonotype. The chain couples TRBV28 to TRBJ2-7; D perhaps matches TRBD1 (6 bases). Trimming left V 3 bases short and J 6 bases short, with 12 bases between. This CDR3 has 13 residues. The germline V gene encodes CDR1 MDHEN and CDR2 SYDVKM. Here the CDR3 reads CASSFTQGLEQYV. CDR3 coding DNA: TGTGCCAGCAGTTTTACACAGGGTCTCGAGCAGTACGTC.